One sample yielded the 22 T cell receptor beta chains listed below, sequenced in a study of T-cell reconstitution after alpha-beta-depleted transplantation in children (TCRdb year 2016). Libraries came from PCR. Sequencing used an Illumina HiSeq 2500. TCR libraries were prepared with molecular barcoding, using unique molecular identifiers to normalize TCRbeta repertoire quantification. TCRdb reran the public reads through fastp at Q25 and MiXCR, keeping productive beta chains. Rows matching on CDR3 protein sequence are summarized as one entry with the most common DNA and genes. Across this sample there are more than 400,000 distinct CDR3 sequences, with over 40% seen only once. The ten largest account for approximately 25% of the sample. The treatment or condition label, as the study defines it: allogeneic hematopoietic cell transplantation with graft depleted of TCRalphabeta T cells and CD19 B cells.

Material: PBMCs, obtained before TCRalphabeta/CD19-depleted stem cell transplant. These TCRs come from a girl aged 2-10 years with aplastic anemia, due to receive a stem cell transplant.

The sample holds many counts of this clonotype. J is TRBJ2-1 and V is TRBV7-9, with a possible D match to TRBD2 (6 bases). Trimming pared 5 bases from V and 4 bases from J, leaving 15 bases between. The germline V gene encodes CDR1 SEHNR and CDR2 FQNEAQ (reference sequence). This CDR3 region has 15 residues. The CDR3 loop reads CASSTSGARYNEQFF. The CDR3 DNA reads TGTGCCAGCAGCACTTCGGGAGCTCGGTACAATGAGCAGTTCTTC.

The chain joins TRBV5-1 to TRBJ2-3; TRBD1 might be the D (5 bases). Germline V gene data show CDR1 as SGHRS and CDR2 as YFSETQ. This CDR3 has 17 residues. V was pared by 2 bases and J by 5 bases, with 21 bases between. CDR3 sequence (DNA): TGCGCCAGCAGCTTCCGGGCAGGGCCCTCTCAAGGAGATACGCAGTATTTT. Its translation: CASSFRAGPSQGDTQYF.

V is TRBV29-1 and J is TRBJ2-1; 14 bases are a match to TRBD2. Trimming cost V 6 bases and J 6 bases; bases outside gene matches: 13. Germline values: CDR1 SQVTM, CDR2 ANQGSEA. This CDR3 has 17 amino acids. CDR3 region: CSVGTGTSGSIRNEQFF. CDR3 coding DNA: TGCAGCGTGGGTACCGGGACTAGCGGGAGTATTCGCAATGAGCAGTTCTTC.

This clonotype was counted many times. The CDR3 nucleotides are TGTGCCAGCAGCCAAGGATTAATAGATACGCAGTATTTT. Protein sequence: CASSQGLIDTQYF. The V call is TRBV4-2, the J call TRBJ2-3; D call uncertain. This CDR3 is 13 amino acids long. Germline V CDR1 and CDR2: LGHNA, YNFKEQ. The V gene lost 1 base and the J gene lost 5 bases, with 7 bases spanning the gap.

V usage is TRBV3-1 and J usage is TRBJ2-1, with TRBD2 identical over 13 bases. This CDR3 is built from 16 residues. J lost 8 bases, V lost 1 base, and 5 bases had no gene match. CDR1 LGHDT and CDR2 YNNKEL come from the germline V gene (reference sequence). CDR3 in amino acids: CASSQVTSGGAYEQFF. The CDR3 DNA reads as TGTGCCAGCAGCCAAGTAACTAGCGGGGGGGCATATGAGCAGTTCTTC.

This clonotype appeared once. CDR3 coding DNA: TGTGCCAGCAGTAGTGCGGGACTAACGCAGTATTTT. Its protein product is CASSSAGLTQYF. This sequence joins TRBV28 and TRBJ2-3; TRBD2 matches at 7 bases. Per germline, CDR1 MDHEN and CDR2 SYDVKM. Trimming cost V 5 bases and J 9 bases; bases outside gene matches: 5. The CDR3 is 12 residues long.

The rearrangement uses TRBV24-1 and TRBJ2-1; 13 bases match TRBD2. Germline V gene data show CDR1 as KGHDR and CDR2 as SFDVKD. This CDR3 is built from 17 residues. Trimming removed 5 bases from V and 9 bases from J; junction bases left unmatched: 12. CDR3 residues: CATSGGTSGKVRGEQFF. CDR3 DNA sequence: TGTGCCACCAGTGGGGGGACTAGCGGGAAGGTTCGAGGTGAGCAGTTCTTC.

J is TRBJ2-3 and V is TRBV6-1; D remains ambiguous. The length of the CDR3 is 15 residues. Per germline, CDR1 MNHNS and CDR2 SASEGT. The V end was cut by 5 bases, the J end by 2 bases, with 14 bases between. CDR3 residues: CASSRTIGYTDTQYF. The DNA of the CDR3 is TGTGCCAGCAGTCGTACGATTGGGTACACAGATACGCAGTATTTT.

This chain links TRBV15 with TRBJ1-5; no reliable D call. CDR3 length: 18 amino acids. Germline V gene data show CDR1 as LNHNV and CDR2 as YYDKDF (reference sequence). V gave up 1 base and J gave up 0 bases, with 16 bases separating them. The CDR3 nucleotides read TGTGCCACCAGCAGAGGGGGAGGGTACGGTTATAGCAATCAGCCCCAGCATTTT. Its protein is CATSRGGGYGYSNQPQHF.

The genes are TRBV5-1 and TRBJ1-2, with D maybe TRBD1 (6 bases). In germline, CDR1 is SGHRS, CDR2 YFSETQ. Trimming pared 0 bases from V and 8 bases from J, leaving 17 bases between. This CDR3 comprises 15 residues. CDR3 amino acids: CASSLVGDRREGYTF. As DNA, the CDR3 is TGCGCCAGCAGCTTGGTTGGAGACAGGAGGGAAGGCTACACCTTC.

CDR3 in DNA: TGCAGTGCTAGCTACCAGCGGGAGGGAAGAAAGAAGGAGACCCAGTACTTC. Translating gives CSASYQREGRKKETQYF. This chain links TRBV20-1 with TRBJ2-5, with 10 nucleotides matching TRBD2. This CDR3 is 17 amino acids long. V lost 3 bases and J lost 5; bases outside the gene matches: 15. The V gene's germline CDR1 is DFQATT and CDR2 SNEGSKA (reference sequence).

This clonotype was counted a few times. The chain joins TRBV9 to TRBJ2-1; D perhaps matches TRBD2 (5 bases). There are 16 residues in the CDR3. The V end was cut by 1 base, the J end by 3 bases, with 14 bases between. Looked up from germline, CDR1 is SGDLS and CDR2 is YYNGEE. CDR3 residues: CASSVSGTRDYNEQFF. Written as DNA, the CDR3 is TGTGCCAGCAGCGTAAGCGGTACTAGGGACTACAATGAGCAGTTCTTC.

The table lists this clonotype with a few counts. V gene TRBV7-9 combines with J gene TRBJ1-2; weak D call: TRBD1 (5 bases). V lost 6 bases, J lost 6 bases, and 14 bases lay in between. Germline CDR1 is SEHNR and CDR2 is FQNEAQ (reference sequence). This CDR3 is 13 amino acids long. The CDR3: CASRQGVSDGYTF. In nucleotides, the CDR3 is TGTGCCAGCAGGCAAGGGGTATCTGATGGCTACACCTTC.

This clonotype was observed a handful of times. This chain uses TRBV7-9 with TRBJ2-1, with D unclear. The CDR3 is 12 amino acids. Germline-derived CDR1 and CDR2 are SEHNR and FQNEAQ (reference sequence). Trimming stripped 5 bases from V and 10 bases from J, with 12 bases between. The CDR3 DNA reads TGTGCCAGCAGCCCCCTAGGTGGGGAGCAGTTCTTC. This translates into CASSPLGGEQFF. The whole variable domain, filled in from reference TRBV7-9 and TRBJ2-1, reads DTGVSQNPRHKITKRGQNVTFRCDPISEHNRLYWYRQTLGQGPEFLTYFQNEAQLEKSRLLSDRFSAERPKGSFSTLEIQRTEQGDSAMYLCASSPLGGEQFFGPGTRLTVL.

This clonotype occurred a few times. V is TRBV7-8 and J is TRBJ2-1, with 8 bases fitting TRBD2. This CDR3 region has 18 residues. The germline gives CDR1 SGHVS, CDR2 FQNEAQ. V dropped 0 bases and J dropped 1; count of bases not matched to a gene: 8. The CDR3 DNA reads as TGTGCCAGCAGCTTAGCGAGCGGGAGCGCAAAGTCCTACAATGAGCAGTTCTTC. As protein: CASSLASGSAKSYNEQFF.

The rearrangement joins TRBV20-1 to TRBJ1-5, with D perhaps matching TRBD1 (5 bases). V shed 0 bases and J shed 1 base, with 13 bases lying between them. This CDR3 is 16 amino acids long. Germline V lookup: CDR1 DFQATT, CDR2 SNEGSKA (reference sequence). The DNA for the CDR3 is TGCAGTGCTAGAGACCCGAGGGGTAGAAGCAATCAGCCCCAGCATTTT. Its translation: CSARDPRGRSNQPQHF.

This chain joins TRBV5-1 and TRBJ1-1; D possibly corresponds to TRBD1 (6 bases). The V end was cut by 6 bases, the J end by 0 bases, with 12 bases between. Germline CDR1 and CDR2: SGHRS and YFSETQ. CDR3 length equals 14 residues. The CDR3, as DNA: TGCGCCAGCACGCCAGGGGACTTGAACACTGAAGCTTTCTTT. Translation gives CASTPGDLNTEAFF.

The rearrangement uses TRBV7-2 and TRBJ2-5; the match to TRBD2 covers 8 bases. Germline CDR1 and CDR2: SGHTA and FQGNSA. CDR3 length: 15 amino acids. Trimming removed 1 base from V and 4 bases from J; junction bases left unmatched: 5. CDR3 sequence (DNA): TGTGCCAGCAGCTTAGTAGGTAGCGGGACAGAGACCCAGTACTTC. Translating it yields CASSLVGSGTETQYF.

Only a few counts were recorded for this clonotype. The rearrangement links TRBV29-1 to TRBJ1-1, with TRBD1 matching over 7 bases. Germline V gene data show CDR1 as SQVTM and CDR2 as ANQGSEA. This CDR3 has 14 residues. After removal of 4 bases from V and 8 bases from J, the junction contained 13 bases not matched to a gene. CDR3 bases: TGCAGCGTTGGAGGGGGCTCGCTGTCCCGGGAAGCTTTCTTT. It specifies CSVGGGSLSREAFF.

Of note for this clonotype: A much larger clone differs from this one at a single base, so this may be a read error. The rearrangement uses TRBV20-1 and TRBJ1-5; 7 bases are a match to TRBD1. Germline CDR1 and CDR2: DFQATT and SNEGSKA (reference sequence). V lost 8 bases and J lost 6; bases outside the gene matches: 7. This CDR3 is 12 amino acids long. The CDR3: CSTQTGPQPQHF. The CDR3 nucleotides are TGCAGTACCCAGACAGGGCCTCAGCCCCAGCATTTT.

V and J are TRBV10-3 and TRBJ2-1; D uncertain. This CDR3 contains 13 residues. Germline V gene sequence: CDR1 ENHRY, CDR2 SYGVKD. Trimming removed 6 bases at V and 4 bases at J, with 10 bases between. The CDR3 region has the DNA TGTGCCATCAGGGCTTCTGGATACAATGAGCAGTTCTTC. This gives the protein CAIRASGYNEQFF.

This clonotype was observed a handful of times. The CDR3 loop is CASSLGEALAGVSNEQFF. In nucleotides, the CDR3 is TGCGCCAGCAGCTTGGGGGAAGCTCTAGCGGGAGTCAGCAATGAGCAGTTCTTC. J is TRBJ2-1 and V is TRBV5-1; the match to TRBD2 covers 10 bases. CDR3 length: 18 amino acids. J lost 6 bases, V lost 0 bases, and 12 bases had no gene match. The germline V gene encodes CDR1 SGHRS and CDR2 YFSETQ.